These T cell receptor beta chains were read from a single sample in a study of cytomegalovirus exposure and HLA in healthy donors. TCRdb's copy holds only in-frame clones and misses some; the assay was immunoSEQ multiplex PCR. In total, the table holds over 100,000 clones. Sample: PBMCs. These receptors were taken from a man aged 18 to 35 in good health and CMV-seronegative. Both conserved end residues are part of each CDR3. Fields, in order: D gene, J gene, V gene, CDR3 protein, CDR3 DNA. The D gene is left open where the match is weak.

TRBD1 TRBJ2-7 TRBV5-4 CASSLGGQVIYEQYF TGTGCCAGCAGCTTGGGGGGACAGGTAATCTACGAGCAGTACTTC
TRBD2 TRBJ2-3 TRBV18 CASSVATSGTDTQYF TGTGCCAGCTCAGTCGCCACTAGCGGCACAGATACGCAGTATTTT
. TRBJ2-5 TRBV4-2 CASSQGTTASTSQYF TGTGCCAGCAGCCAAGGGACTACCGCAAGTACGTCCCAGTACTTC
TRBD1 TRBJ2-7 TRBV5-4 CASSPPGQASYEQYF TGTGCCAGCAGCCCGCCGGGACAGGCGTCCTACGAGCAGTACTTC
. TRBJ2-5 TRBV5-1 CASSLGRGETQYF TGCGCCAGCAGCTTGGGGCGGGGAGAGACCCAGTACTTC
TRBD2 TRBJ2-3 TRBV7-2 CARAAGGEDTDTQYF TGTGCAAGGGCGGCGGGGGGGGAGGATACAGATACGCAGTATTTT
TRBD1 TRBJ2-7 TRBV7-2 CASSLGQGDYEQYF TGTGCCAGCAGCTTGGGACAGGGAGATTACGAGCAGTACTTC
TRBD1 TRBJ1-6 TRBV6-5 CASSLTGDLNSPLHF TGTGCCAGCAGTTTGACAGGGGATCTTAATTCACCCCTCCACTTT
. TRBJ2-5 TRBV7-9 CASSLEGLETQYF TGTGCCAGCAGCTTAGAGGGGTTGGAGACCCAGTACTTC
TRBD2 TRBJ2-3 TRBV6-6 CASSTSETDTQYF TGTGCCAGCAGTACTAGCGAGACAGATACGCAGTATTTT
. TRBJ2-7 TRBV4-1 CASSLSQGYYEQYF TGCGCCAGCAGCCTCAGTCAGGGGTACTACGAGCAGTACTTC
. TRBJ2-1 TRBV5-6 CASFLREGSYNEQFF TGTGCCAGCTTCCTCAGGGAAGGCTCCTACAATGAGCAGTTCTTC
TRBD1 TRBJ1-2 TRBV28 CASKPLGTDRYTF TGTGCCAGCAAACCTCTCGGGACAGATCGCTACACCTTC
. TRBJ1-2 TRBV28 CASSSRGRGYPNYGYTF TGTGCCAGCAGTTCCCGTGGCAGGGGCTACCCCAACTATGGCTACACCTTC
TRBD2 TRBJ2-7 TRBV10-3 CAITTPGLGTYEQYF TGTGCCATCACCACCCCGGGACTAGGAACCTACGAGCAGTACTTC
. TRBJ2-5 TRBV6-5 CASSYSSPLQETQYF TGTGCCAGCAGTTACTCATCCCCTTTACAAGAGACCCAGTACTTC
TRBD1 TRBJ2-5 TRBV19 CASSIGRRDSTSETQYF TGTGCCAGTAGTATAGGCCGTCGGGACAGCACTTCCGAGACCCAGTACTTC
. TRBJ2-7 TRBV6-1 CASEAFGSYEQYF TGTGCCAGCGAGGCCTTCGGGTCCTACGAGCAGTACTTC
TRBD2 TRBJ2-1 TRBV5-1 CASSGGLAGYNEQFF TGCGCCAGCAGCGGCGGACTAGCGGGCTACAATGAGCAGTTCTTC
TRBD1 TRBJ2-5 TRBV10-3 CAISEDGRDRGETQYF TGTGCCATCAGTGAGGATGGGCGGGACAGGGGAGAGACCCAGTACTTC
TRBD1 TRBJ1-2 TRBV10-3 CAISEPGQERDGYTF TGTGCCATCAGTGAGCCAGGACAGGAAAGGGATGGCTACACCTTC
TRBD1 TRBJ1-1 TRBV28 CASSLGQGRRTEAFF TGTGCCAGCAGTTTGGGACAGGGGAGGAGGACTGAAGCTTTCTTT
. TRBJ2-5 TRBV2 CASSLFARETQYF TGTGCCAGCAGTCTTTTTGCGAGAGAGACCCAGTACTTC
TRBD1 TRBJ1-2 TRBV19 CASKGQYNYGYTF TGTGCCAGTAAGGGACAGTACAATTATGGCTACACCTTC
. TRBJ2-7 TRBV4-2 CASSHPTEGHGTYEQYF TGTGCCAGCAGCCACCCCACAGAAGGGCACGGGACCTACGAGCAGTACTTC